Following are 24 T cell receptor beta chains from one sample sequenced in a study of blood T cell repertoires in COVID-19. Profiling relied on immunoSEQ multiplex PCR, and the TCRdb table lists in-frame clones only, not all of them. The sample records just over 70,000 clones, about 90% being singletons. The sample comprised peripheral blood. The receptors derive from a human donor in a cohort sampled during active COVID-19.

The rearrangement links TRBV19 to TRBJ1-2; TRBD1 aligns across 7 bases. After removal of 5 bases from V and 2 bases from J, the junction contained 2 bases not matched to a gene. The CDR3 has 13 amino acids. CDR1 and CDR2 (germline): LNHDA, SQIVND (reference sequence). The CDR3 here is CASSLDRNYGYTF. In DNA, the CDR3 is TGTGCCAGTAGTTTGGACAGGAACTATGGCTACACCTTC.

The CDR3 sequence: CASSSLRGRDYGYTF. CDR3 bases: TGTGCCAGCAGCTCCTTAAGGGGCAGGGACTATGGCTACACCTTC. The rearrangement joins TRBV11-2 to TRBJ1-2, with a possible D match to TRBD1 (5 bases). The germline CDR1 and CDR2 sequences are SGHAT and FQNNGV. This CDR3 region has 15 residues. With 4 bases removed from V and 3 bases from J, the gap between germline ends came to 15 bases. Looking up the rest from reference TRBV11-2 and TRBJ1-2 gives the full variable domain: EAGVAQSPRYKIIEKRQSVAFWCNPISGHATLYWYQQILGQGPKLLIQFQNNGVVDDSQLPKDRFSAERLKGVDSTLKIQPAKLEDSAVYLCASSSLRGRDYGYTFGSGTRLTVV.

The chain joins TRBV6-5 to TRBJ1-5, with D tentatively TRBD1 (5 bases). The germline V gene has CDR1 MNHEY and CDR2 SVGAGI. V was trimmed by 7 bases and J by 3 bases, leaving 16 bases between them. This CDR3 region has 15 residues. CDR3 residues: CASTAGPRTNQPQHF. The CDR3 DNA follows: TGTGCCAGCACCGCGGGACCGCGAACCAATCAGCCCCAGCATTTT.

The chain employs TRBV3-1 (or the pseudogene TRBV3-2) and TRBJ1-4, with D perhaps matching TRBD1 (5 bases). Germline lookup yields CDR1 LGHDT and CDR2 YNNKEL (reference sequence). The CDR3 totals 13 residues. V lost 3 bases and J 7 bases, leaving 9 bases between the germline ends. CDR3 nucleotides: TGTGCCAGCAGCCAGGGGCTTGGTGAAAAACTGTTTTTT. It specifies CASSQGLGEKLFF.

The chain is built from TRBV6-1 and TRBJ2-5; 8 bases match TRBD1. The CDR3 runs 16 residues. The germline CDR1 and CDR2 sequences are MNHNS and SASEGT. With 4 bases clipped from V and 5 bases from J, the junction kept 12 bases outside the gene matches. The CDR3: CASSATRTGLLETQYF. The CDR3, as DNA: TGTGCCAGCAGTGCTACGCGGACAGGGTTGCTGGAGACCCAGTACTTC.

The chain carries TRBV14 and TRBJ1-2, with TRBD1 matching over 7 bases. With 1 base clipped from V and 4 bases from J, the junction kept 3 bases outside the gene matches. The CDR3 spans 14 residues. CDR1 and CDR2 from the germline V gene are SGHDN and FVKESK. CDR3 loop: CASSQGGTAYGYTF. The CDR3 bases are TGTGCCAGCAGCCAAGGAGGGACAGCCTATGGCTACACCTTC.

The chain combines TRBV5-1 with TRBJ1-2; 8 bases line up with TRBD1. This CDR3 contains 15 residues. V lost 2 bases to trimming and J lost 3 bases; unmatched junction nucleotides: 6. CDR1 is SGHRS, CDR2 YFSETQ, per germline. The CDR3 here is CASSFGTGVYYGYTF. CDR3 DNA: TGCGCCAGCAGCTTCGGGACAGGAGTCTACTATGGCTACACCTTC. The whole variable domain, filled in from reference TRBV5-1 and TRBJ1-2, reads KAGVTQTPRYLIKTRGQQVTLSCSPISGHRSVSWYQQTPGQGLQFLFEYFSETQRNKGNFPGRFSGRQFSNSRSEMNVSTLELGDSALYLCASSFGTGVYYGYTFGSGTRLTVV.

V usage is TRBV21-1 and J usage is TRBJ1-4; the D call in the table, TRBD1, was not verified against the DNA. TRBV21-1 is an annotated pseudogene. This CDR3 has 14 residues. The CDR3 coding sequence is TGTGCCAGCAGCAAACCGAGGCAGGGGCGAAAACTGTTTTTT. Translation gives CASSKPRQGRKLFF.

This chain links TRBV27 with TRBJ2-7, with TRBD2 matching over 7 bases. With 0 bases clipped from V and 5 bases from J, the junction kept 1 base outside the gene matches. The CDR3 length is 13 residues. Germline-derived CDR1 and CDR2 are MNHEY and SMNVEV (reference sequence). The CDR3 DNA follows: TGTGCCAGCAGTTTATCGGGGGGGGACGAGCAGTACTTC. Amino acids: CASSLSGGDEQYF.

The chain's CDR3 is CASSQVPSGRDVYGYTF. The CDR3 region has the DNA TGCGCCAGCAGCCAAGTACCCAGTGGGAGGGATGTCTATGGCTACACCTTC. The chain carries TRBV4-1 and TRBJ1-2; no clear D gene. Looked up from germline, CDR1 is MGHRA and CDR2 is YSYEKL. The CDR3 contains 17 residues. Deletions cut 1 base from V and 4 bases from J, with 19 bases between.

The chain is built from TRBV29-1 and TRBJ1-1, with 8 bases matching TRBD1. This CDR3 region has 13 residues. Trimming took 6 bases from V and 7 from J; bases not matched to a gene: 10. The germline V gene encodes CDR1 SQVTM and CDR2 ANQGSEA. The CDR3 reads CSVPGGAGIEAFF. The CDR3 nucleotides read TGCAGCGTCCCAGGGGGCGCGGGGATTGAAGCTTTCTTT.

The V and J genes are TRBV7-2 and TRBJ1-3; D unclear. V lost 4 bases, J lost 3 bases, and 10 bases lay in between. CDR1 and CDR2 (germline): SGHTA, FQGNSA. The length of the CDR3 is 14 residues. For the CDR3, the DNA is TGTGCCAGCAGCTCCCCTCCGGTTGGAAACACCATATATTTT. Its translation is CASSSPPVGNTIYF.

The chain carries TRBV27 and TRBJ2-7; the D is unclear. V lost 3 bases and J lost 2, with 11 bases in between. Germline V lookup: CDR1 MNHEY, CDR2 SMNVEV (reference sequence). CDR3 length: 14 amino acids. CDR3 sequence reads: CASSFYGETYEQYF. The CDR3 DNA reads TGTGCCAGCAGTTTCTACGGTGAAACCTACGAGCAGTACTTC.

The CDR3 bases are TGTGCCAGCAGCGTAGCTCCTACAGGGGGCTATGGCTACACCTTC. Protein sequence: CASSVAPTGGYGYTF. The V and J genes are TRBV9 and TRBJ1-2, with 8 bases matching TRBD1. Losses at the gene ends were 0 bases for V and 4 bases for J; bases not matched to a gene: 5. The CDR3 covers 15 residues. Germline CDR1 reads SGDLS; CDR2 reads YYNGEE.

This clone was recorded once. This chain uses TRBV6-1 with TRBJ1-6; 9 bases fit TRBD1. The CDR3 extends over 15 amino acids. V trimming: 3 bases; J trimming: 9 bases; junction bases outside the gene matches: 6. CDR1 is MNHNS, CDR2 SASEGT, per germline. The CDR3 is CASSEGTGPVSPLHF. In nucleotides, the CDR3 is TGTGCCAGCAGTGAGGGGACAGGGCCCGTTTCACCCCTCCACTTT.

This clone was observed a single time. This rearrangement joins TRBV6-2 or TRBV6-3 to TRBJ1-5; TRBD1 matches at 9 bases. CDR1 is MNHEY, CDR2 SVGEGT, per germline. V shed 6 bases, J shed 4 bases, and the junction held 7 bases outside the gene matches. The CDR3 runs 15 residues. DNA of the CDR3: TGTGCCAGCAGCCGCCGGGGGACAGGGAATCAGCCCCAGCATTTT. Translated: CASSRRGTGNQPQHF.

The chain links TRBV11-2 to TRBJ2-7; 11 nucleotides agree with TRBD2. Looked up from germline, CDR1 is SGHAT and CDR2 is FQNNGV. The trim removed 5 bases at V and 3 bases at J, leaving 9 bases unmatched. The length of the CDR3 is 16 residues. CDR3 nucleotides: TGTGCCAGCAGCGAGGGGCTAGCGGGGGGTATCTACGAGCAGTACTTC. Translated, it gives CASSEGLAGGIYEQYF.

The J gene is TRBJ1-1, the V gene TRBV11-2; 7 nucleotides align to TRBD1. The CDR3 loop spans 14 amino acids. CDR1 SGHAT and CDR2 FQNNGV come from the germline V gene. J gave up 5 bases and V 7 bases, and 10 bases lay outside the gene matches. The CDR3 nucleotides are TGTGCCAGCACCCGAGACAGGGACGGGACTGAAGCTTTCTTT. This translates into CASTRDRDGTEAFF.

In nucleotides, the CDR3 is TGTGCCAGCAGCTCGACAGGGGGGGGGATCTACGAGCAGTACTTC. Protein sequence: CASSSTGGGIYEQYF. The V gene is TRBV7-2, the J gene TRBJ2-7, with TRBD1 identical over 9 bases. The ends lost 4 bases at V and 3 bases at J; junction bases unmatched: 7. CDR3 length equals 15 residues. CDR1 SGHTA and CDR2 FQGNSA come from the germline V gene.

V gene TRBV5-4 combines with J gene TRBJ1-1, with a weak D call TRBD1 (5 bases). The CDR3 sequence is 14 residues long. Germline V gives CDR1 SGHNT, CDR2 YYREEE (reference sequence). Trimming removed 0 bases at V and 4 bases at J, with 10 bases between. The CDR3 is CASSLVEGFTEAFF. The CDR3 DNA sequence: TGTGCCAGCAGCTTGGTGGAGGGGTTCACTGAAGCTTTCTTT.

This rearrangement joins TRBV11-2 to TRBJ1-1; weak D call: TRBD1 (6 bases). Trimming pared 1 base from V and 1 base from J, leaving 22 bases between. CDR3 length equals 19 residues. Germline values: CDR1 SGHAT, CDR2 FQNNGV. CDR3 coding DNA: TGTGCCAGCAGCTTAGCCCCTCAGAACCCGACAGGCCCGAACACTGAAGCTTTCTTT. Translated: CASSLAPQNPTGPNTEAFF.

The V call is TRBV6-2 or TRBV6-3, the J call TRBJ1-4; D is unclear. Germline assignment: CDR1 MNHEY and CDR2 SVGEGT. The V gene lost 3 bases and the J gene lost 8 bases, with 4 bases spanning the gap. This CDR3 is 11 amino acids long. In DNA, the CDR3 is TGTGCCAGCAGTTATAGCGAAAAACTGTTTTTT. This codes for CASSYSEKLFF.

In this sample, this clone turned up once. This chain uses TRBV21-1 with TRBJ2-7; TRBD1 is the table's D call, not checked against the DNA. TRBV21-1 is designated a pseudogene. The CDR3 spans 17 residues. The CDR3 here is CASSKQKEGGEDYEQYF. In nucleotides, the CDR3 is TGTGCCAGCAGCAAGCAGAAGGAAGGGGGCGAGGATTACGAGCAGTACTTC.

The J gene is TRBJ2-7, the V gene TRBV4-3; 7 bases match TRBD2. Germline-derived CDR1 and CDR2 are LGHNA and YSLEER. Trimming took 4 bases from V and 6 from J; bases not matched to a gene: 6. The CDR3 runs to 13 residues. CDR3 amino acids: CASSPNSGGEQYF. CDR3 nucleotides: TGCGCCAGCAGCCCGAATTCGGGGGGCGAGCAGTACTTC.